The T cell receptor (beta chain) described here comes from a study of T cell changes during pregnancy in multiple sclerosis. Germline values: CDR1 ENHRY, CDR2 SYGVKD. The CDR3 extends over 13 amino acids. The V end lost 6 bases, the J end lost 3 bases, and 8 bases lay between the germline ends. Libraries were prepared by immunoSEQ multiplex PCR; TCRdb keeps only in-frame clonotypes and omits some of them. The sample carries 65,000 to 70,000 clones, 85% to 95% recorded once. The sequencing used peripheral blood, collected in the third trimester of pregnancy. V gene TRBV10-3 combines with J gene TRBJ1-4; the D is unclear. The receptor was derived from a female donor in good health, enrolled as a control in a pregnancy study. CDR3 coding DNA: TGTGCCATCAGCAGCAGCGCTAATGAAAAACTGTTTTTT. Encoded protein: CAISSSANEKLFF.